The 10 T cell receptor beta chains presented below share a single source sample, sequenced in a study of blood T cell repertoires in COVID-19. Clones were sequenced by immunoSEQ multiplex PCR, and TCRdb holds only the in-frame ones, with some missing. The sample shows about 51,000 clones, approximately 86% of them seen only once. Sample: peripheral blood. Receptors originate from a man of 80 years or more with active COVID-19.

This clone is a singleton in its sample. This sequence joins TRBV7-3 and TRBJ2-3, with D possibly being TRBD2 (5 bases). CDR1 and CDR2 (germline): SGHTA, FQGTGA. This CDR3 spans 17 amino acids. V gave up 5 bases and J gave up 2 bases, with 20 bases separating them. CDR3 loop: CASSPFRAETFTDTQYF. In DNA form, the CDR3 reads TGTGCCAGCAGCCCCTTCCGAGCGGAAACGTTCACAGATACGCAGTATTTT.

The DNA of the CDR3 is TGTGCCAGCAGCCCAAAACTAGCGAACACCGGGGAGCTGTTTTTT. This gives the protein CASSPKLANTGELFF. The chain carries TRBV7-2 and TRBJ2-2, with D possibly TRBD2 on 5 matching bases. Germline V gives CDR1 SGHTA, CDR2 FQGNSA. The V gene lost 5 bases and the J gene lost 0 bases, with 10 bases spanning the gap. The CDR3 is 15 amino acids.

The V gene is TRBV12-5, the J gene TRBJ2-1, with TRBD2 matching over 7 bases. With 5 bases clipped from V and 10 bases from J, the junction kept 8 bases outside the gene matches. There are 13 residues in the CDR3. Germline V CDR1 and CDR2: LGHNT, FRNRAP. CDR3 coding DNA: TGTGCTAGTGGTCAAGACCTACTAGCGGAGCAGTTCTTC. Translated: CASGQDLLAEQFF.

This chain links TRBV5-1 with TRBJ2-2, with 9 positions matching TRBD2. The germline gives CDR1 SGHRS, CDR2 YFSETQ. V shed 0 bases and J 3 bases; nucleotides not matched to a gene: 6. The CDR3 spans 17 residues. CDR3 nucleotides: TGCGCCAGCAGCTTGGCGGGAGCGGGAGGTTACACCGGGGAGCTGTTTTTT. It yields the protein CASSLAGAGGYTGELFF.

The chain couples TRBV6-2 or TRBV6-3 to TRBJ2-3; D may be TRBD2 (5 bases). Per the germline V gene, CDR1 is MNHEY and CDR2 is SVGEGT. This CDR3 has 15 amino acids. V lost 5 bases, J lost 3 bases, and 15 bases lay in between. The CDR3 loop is CASSTRVESTDTQYF. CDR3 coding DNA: TGTGCCAGCAGTACGAGGGTTGAATCGACAGATACGCAGTATTTT.

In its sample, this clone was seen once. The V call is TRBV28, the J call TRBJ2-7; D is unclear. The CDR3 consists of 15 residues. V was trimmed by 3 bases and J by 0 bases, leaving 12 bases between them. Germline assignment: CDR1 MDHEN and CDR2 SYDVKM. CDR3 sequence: CASSLGRSSSYEQYF. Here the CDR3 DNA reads TGTGCCAGCAGTTTGGGCCGGTCGTCCTCCTACGAGCAGTACTTC.

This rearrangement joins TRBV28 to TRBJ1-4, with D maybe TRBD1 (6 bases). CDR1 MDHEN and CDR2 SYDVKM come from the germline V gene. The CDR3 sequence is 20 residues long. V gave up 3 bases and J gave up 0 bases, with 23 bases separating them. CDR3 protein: CASSFGGTGIPFATNEKLFF. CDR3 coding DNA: TGTGCCAGCAGTTTCGGCGGTACAGGGATTCCCTTCGCAACTAATGAAAAACTGTTTTTT.

The CDR3, as DNA: TGTGCCAGTAGTATAACAGGGGGTGTCACCGGGGAGCTGTTTTTT. Protein product: CASSITGGVTGELFF. The chain couples TRBV19 to TRBJ2-2, with TRBD1 matching over 8 bases. This CDR3 is 15 amino acids long. V was pared by 2 bases and J by 4 bases, with 3 bases of the junction left unmatched. Germline V CDR1 and CDR2: LNHDA, SQIVND (reference sequence).

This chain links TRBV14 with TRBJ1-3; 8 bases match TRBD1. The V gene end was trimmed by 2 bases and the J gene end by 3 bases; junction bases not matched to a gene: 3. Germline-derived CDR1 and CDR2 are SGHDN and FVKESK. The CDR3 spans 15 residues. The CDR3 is CASSQRQGRGNTIYF. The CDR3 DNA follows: TGTGCCAGCAGCCAAAGACAGGGGCGTGGAAACACCATATATTTT.

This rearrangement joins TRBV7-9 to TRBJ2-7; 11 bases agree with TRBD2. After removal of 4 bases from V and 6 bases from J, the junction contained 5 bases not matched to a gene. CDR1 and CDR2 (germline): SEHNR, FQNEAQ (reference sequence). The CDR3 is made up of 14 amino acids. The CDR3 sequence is CASSWTSGSGEQYF. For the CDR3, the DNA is TGTGCCAGCAGCTGGACTAGCGGGTCAGGCGAGCAGTACTTC.